This paragraph reports one TCR beta chain. The sample holds many counts of this clonotype. No antigen is known for it. Base qualities are missing; no much larger clone stands one base away. This entry comes from a study of glioma-infiltrating T cells (dated by TCRdb to 2016 to 2018). With regard to the full study: Glioma tissue, non-neoplastic brain tissue and matched peripheral blood mononuclear cells were used as sources from which TCR alpha- and beta-chain repertoires were sequenced. Each tissue-infiltrating repertoire was compared with the same patient's peripheral blood repertoire to measure divergence between tissue and blood T-cell populations. The paired cohort comprised three low-grade glioma patients, eight primary glioblastoma patients and three non-glioma patients contributing non-neoplastic brain tissue. The full study reports these points: Group comparisons were based on small numbers of patients: three non-neoplastic, three low-grade glioma and eight glioblastoma patients. VJ-independent divergence between tissue and blood was below expectation in non-neoplastic patients but above expectation in all gliomas, especially low-grade gliomas. Very few CDR3 sequences were shared between tissue and blood, attributed to high CDR3 diversity and limited sampling.

Germline trimming: 1 base from V, 2 bases from J; junction bases outside gene matches: 9. As encoded in the germline V gene, CDR1 is SGHTA while CDR2 is FQGNSA. The CDR3 numbers 17 residues from cysteine through phenylalanine. Just CDR3 DNA is preserved here, 51 bases in frame from base 1. The iRepertoire nested amplicon-rescue multiplex PCR (arm-PCR) platform was used to amplify TCR alpha and beta CDR3 regions from RNA. For one-step reverse transcription and amplification, about 95-400 ng of tissue mRNA or PBMC total RNA was used as input. Following bead purification, Illumina adapters were added by a secondary multiplex PCR, and the libraries were gel-purified between 200 and 400 bp. Libraries carried internal 6-nucleotide barcodes used for demultiplexing. Sequencing of libraries was performed on an Illumina MiSeq with 2x220 or 2x250 nucleotide paired-end reads. The published analysis was carried out like this. Paired reads were merged using FLASH 1.2.11 and were aligned to the GRCh37 human genome using BWA-MEM, after which TRA and TRB reads were extracted. For V and J assignment, an IMGT-derived reference of cassette sequences and CDR3 motifs that included pseudogenes was used. Reads were translated in three frames, and productive CDR3s were defined as those with a C...FGXG motif and no stop codons. A clonotype was defined as a unique combination of a V-J cassette pair and a CDR3 amino acid sequence. Reads were filtered by Hamming distance, with the threshold set by the sequence error rate of each sample in mapped regions. Starting from the raw public reads, TCRdb applied fastp trimming at Q25, assembled clones with MiXCR and retained in-frame beta chains. Here each entry gathers all rows of one CDR3 protein and keeps the most common genes and DNA. TCRdb assigned the V and J calls; the authors' analysis was not used. The sample table records approximately 120,000 distinct CDR3 sequences; 20% to 30% of these occur just once. About 30% of the sample lies in the top ten.

Sequencing input: glioma tissue, nonneoplastic brain tissue, or PBMCs (not recorded which). The rearrangement joined TRBV7-2 to TRBJ2-5, with 8 junctional bases fitting TRBD1. This TCR derives from a human donor with low-grade glioma or glioblastoma, undergoing nonglioma brain surgery, or in good health (not recorded which). The DNA reads TGTGCCAGCAGCTTAGTGGCAGGGGGCAGTCAGCAAGAGACCCAGTACTTC. Translated, this is CASSLVAGGSQQETQYF.